This T cell receptor (beta chain) was recovered during a study of cytomegalovirus exposure and HLA in healthy donors (dated by TCRdb to 2017 to 2019). Regarding the complete study: In an earlier analysis of some 550 of the donors, 250 to 300 Gb of sequence data and just under 120 million unique TCR beta sequences from 150 million to 200 million T cells were reported. Approximately 300 gigabases of sequencing data and around 80 million unique TCR sequences made up an early release that covered approximately 700 HLA-typed donors. Donor age, sex, ethnicity and CMV serostatus were compiled together with the repertoire data. Five DR-DQ haplotypes were treated as single units for association and clustering because of strong linkage in the cohort. The study profiled the T cell repertoires of under 700 subjects by immunosequencing and related them to cytomegalovirus serostatus. To predict cytomegalovirus infection status, the study brought together high-throughput TCR immunosequencing, statistical association of individual TCRs with disease status, and machine learning. Rather than using new phenotypic data, the later analysis identified candidate immune exposures from TCR beta sequences and from how often those sequences occurred across donors. Both class I and class II loci were covered by HLA typing, at four-digit resolution. A later genetic analysis used genome-wide SNP genotypes for about three fifths of the 666 donors, treating that subset as a discovery cohort. In addition to the first cohort of several hundred subjects, a separate validation cohort of 100 to 150 different subjects was used. A later analysis re-analyzed previously published TCR beta repertoires from approximately 670 donors and added high-resolution HLA genotyping to study TCR occurrence patterns. All discovery cohort repertoires had been generated using a single sequencing platform. The study aimed to test whether cataloging public T cell receptors could reveal signatures of past pathogen exposure. Of the roughly 400 genotyped donors, more than 75% were placed in the genetic ancestry cluster associated with self-reported Caucasian donors. Among around 400 genotyped donors of the cohort, an average of around 250,000 unique TCR beta nucleotide sequences was sequenced per donor, of which 15% to 20% were non-productive. Typing coverage varied by locus: 629-630 donors for A, B, C, DRB1 and DQB1; 500 to 550 for DQA1; 600 to 610 for DPA1; 400 to 480 for DPB1. An earlier analysis of 587 of the donors applied high-throughput TCR beta sequencing to assess whether each TCR beta V gene segment acted as functional or pseudogenic. The paper's findings and limits, for the study overall: In a later analysis, HLA-associated TCR beta chains were found to be more clonally expanded and to have lower generation probabilities than equally common non-associated chains. Because counts were too low, more than 15 rarely observed V segments, including chromosome 9 orphons, were left out of the earlier analysis of approximately 500 of the donors. Because the 87-base-pair reads could not distinguish some IMGT-functional V segments, including TRBV6-2 and TRBV6-3, those segments were excluded. A total of fewer than 200 TCR beta chains were listed by the study as associated with cytomegalovirus. A few of the identified cytomegalovirus-associated TCR beta chains were confirmed in vitro to be specific for cytomegalovirus antigens. The authors suggested that the approach could potentially be generalized to other disease states and immunological phenotypes. In a later genetic analysis, a missense DCLRE1C variant was associated with V-gene and J-gene trimming of TCR beta chains, and the association was replicated in an independent cohort. A group of highly shared sequence variants was considered likely to be a technical artifact of the sequencing pipeline. A later genetic analysis reported fewer N-insertions in productive TCRs among donors in an Asian-associated ancestry cluster than the roughly 650-donor mean. Linkage disequilibrium might explain the correlated functional status among segregating V segments, but an unknown experimental factor could not be ruled out. When HLA alleles, especially DR and DQ, strongly co-occurred, attributing TCR associations to individual alleles was difficult. HLA typing was unavailable for some donors at each locus, so association tests used only the typed subset. In a later analysis, several top co-occurrence clusters were reported to appear linked to parvovirus B19, influenza, CMV and Epstein-Barr virus. An earlier analysis of approximately 570 of the donors showed that most TCR beta V segments appeared in productive rearrangements either about 87% or about 30% of the time, which broadly matched IMGT annotations. Specific HLA alleles were associated with about 17,000 TCR beta sequences at a false discovery rate of 0.05 in a later analysis. A further reported finding was that TCR beta sequences accurately predicted the HLA-A and HLA-B alleles for most subjects in the first cohort. According to a later analysis, TCR association rates differed among HLA loci, with DRB1 alleles showing the most associated TCRs and HLA-C alleles showing the fewest. In a later analysis, most CMV-associated TCR beta chains were found to appear HLA-restricted, with HLA associations seemingly driven largely by CMV exposure. Only TCR beta chains were sequenced in this cohort, and the absence of alpha or paired-chain data limited detectable features. The classifier was reported to diagnose cytomegalovirus status with high specificity and sensitivity in both the original cohort and the validation cohort. Roughly uniform sequencing depth across donors was assumed in presence/absence analyses, although this assumption may not hold. Most TCR sequences were seen in very few donors, while some public TCRs were found in many individuals. For the cohort, immune exposure information was limited to CMV serostatus.

The library was made by the immunoSEQ multiplex PCR assay. For the multiplex PCR, a mixture combining 60 forward primers for TCR Vbeta segments and 13 reverse primers for TCR Jbeta segments was used. A multiplex PCR assay on genomic DNA amplified the CDR3 region of rearranged TCR beta genes. The Illumina HiSeq System was used to sequence the amplified TCR beta libraries as 87-base-pair reads. From the authors' description of their analysis: A later analysis tallied roughly 76 million unique TCR beta chains across the 666 repertoires, and approximately 9.9 million of those chains were shared by two or more donors. Raw reads were error-corrected and collapsed into unique sequences with a nearest-neighbor algorithm that merged closely related sequences to remove PCR and sequencing errors. CDR3 sequences were aligned to IMGT reference sequences to assign V, D and J gene segments. Each retained sequence needed at least a six-nucleotide match to both a V gene segment and a J gene segment. A rearrangement was called productive if the CDR3 had no stop codons and remained in frame with V and J, and every other rearrangement was called non-productive. Following IMGT convention, CDR3 was defined as the stretch from the second conserved V-encoded cysteine up to the conserved J-encoded phenylalanine. In an earlier analysis of roughly 610 of the donors, sequences lacking an unambiguous match to a single V gene segment were excluded. In an earlier analysis of some 590 of the donors, a V segment was called functional when productive rearrangements were above 56.7%, and segregating when the standard deviation between donors exceeded 5%. A statistical classification framework was built to diagnose cytomegalovirus status from the catalog of TCR beta chain sequences. In a later analysis, TCR nucleotide sequences were compared against IMGT/GENE-DB human TR gene sequences so that V and J genes could be assigned. Using the TCRdist pipeline, a later analysis assigned CDR3 sequences along with most-parsimonious VDJ recombination scenarios. In a later analysis, each TCR beta chain was defined by its CDR3 amino acid sequence together with its V-gene family, and reads without a unique V-gene family were excluded. As a way to deal with suspected cross-contamination and a sequencing artifact, a later analysis dropped 640 or so nucleotide sequences that were highly shared and had low generation probability. For each public chain, a later analysis derived a clonal expansion index from normalized ranks of inferred template counts within each repertoire. In a later analysis, generation probabilities were computed using a VDJ recombination model fitted to out-of-frame rearrangements, and the results were checked against IGoR. In a later analysis, TCR-TCR, TCR-HLA and TCR-CMV co-occurrence was scored with hypergeometric tests, and a repertoire-size bias correction was applied to TCR pairs. In a later analysis, false discovery rates were estimated by permuting HLA or CMV assignments 20 times. In a later analysis, co-occurring TCRs were grouped using DBSCAN, with TCRdist sequence similarity added in when clustering inside HLA-allele-positive subsets. For co-occurrence clustering, repertoires with fewer than 30,000 or more than 120,000 public chains were excluded, along with a handful of repertoires with anomalous nucleotide sharing. TCRdb obtained this table from immuneACCESS and retained in-frame rearrangements with V and J assigned. These tables miss some clones; where compared with another copy, unresolved V genes account for less than half of the shortfall, and the remainder is unexplained. That table gives V, J and clone size, and the DNA gave D and trimming. This sample's table has entries for 35,000 to 45,000 clones. Of the sample, around 7.9% is held by the ten largest clones.

The CDR1 and CDR2 encoded by the germline V gene (reference sequence) are MNHEY and SMNVEV. From cysteine to phenylalanine, the CDR3 is 14 amino acids long. Just CDR3 DNA is preserved here, 42 bases in frame from base 1. For this clone: Its specific antigen is unknown. An end of the junction differs from the germline gene, which may be a read error.

The cohort comprised 670 or so healthy bone marrow donors. At the time of sampling, all cohort members were nominally healthy, though unrecorded immune exposures were likely present. The donor was CMV seronegative and was included in the group of a few hundred seronegative cohort members. A peripheral blood sample was provided by each donor, and peripheral blood mononuclear cells were used for TCR beta sequencing. Genomic DNA was extracted from the blood cell samples with the Qiagen DNeasy Blood Extraction Kit. The receptor comes from a male donor in good health and CMV-seronegative. The chain joins TRBV27 to TRBJ1-4; 9 of the junction bases match TRBD1. Sequencing was done on a sample of PBMCs. CDR3 loop: CASSPMGTGKNLFF. The DNA is as follows: TGTGCCAGCAGTCCGATGGGGACAGGGAAAAACCTGTTTTTT.